One T cell receptor beta chain is described in this entry. As yet, its antigen is unknown. It was with 60 Vbeta and 13 Jbeta primers that the PCR ran. TCRdb's copy holds only in-frame clones and misses some; the assay was immunoSEQ multiplex PCR. The sample has roughly 110,000 clones; just over 70% are singletons. Trimming pared 6 bases from V and 3 bases from J, leaving 17 bases between. CDR1 MRHNA and CDR2 SNTAGT come from the germline V gene. The CDR3 has 15 residues. The sample is drawn from a study of cytomegalovirus exposure and HLA in healthy donors. Broader study findings: The classifier reportedly diagnosed cytomegalovirus status with high sensitivity and specificity. Reportedly, TCR beta sequences accurately predicted HLA-A and HLA-B alleles in most subjects. TCR beta chains associated with HLA were, in a later analysis, more clonally expanded than equally common others. Earlier analysis looked at TCR beta V segments, and most were productive about 90% or about 30% of the time.

Sequencing used PBMCs. This TCR was sampled from a boy younger than 18 in good health and CMV-seronegative. The chain links TRBV6-4 to TRBJ1-2; D possibly corresponds to TRBD1 (6 bases). The CDR3 nucleotides are TGTGCCAGCAGCGAAACAGGGTGGCAAGACTATGGCTACACCTTC. This sequence encodes CASSETGWQDYGYTF.